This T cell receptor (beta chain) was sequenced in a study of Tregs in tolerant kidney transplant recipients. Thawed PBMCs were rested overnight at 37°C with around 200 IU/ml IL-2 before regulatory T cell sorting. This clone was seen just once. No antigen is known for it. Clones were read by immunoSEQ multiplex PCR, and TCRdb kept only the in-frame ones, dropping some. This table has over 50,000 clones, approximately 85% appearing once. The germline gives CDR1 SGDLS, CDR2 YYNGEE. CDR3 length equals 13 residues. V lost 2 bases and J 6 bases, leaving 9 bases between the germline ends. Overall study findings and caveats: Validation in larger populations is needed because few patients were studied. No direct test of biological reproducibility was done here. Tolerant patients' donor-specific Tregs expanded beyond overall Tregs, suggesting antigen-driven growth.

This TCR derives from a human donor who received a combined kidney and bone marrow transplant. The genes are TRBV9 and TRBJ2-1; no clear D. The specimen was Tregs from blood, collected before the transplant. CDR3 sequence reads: CASSVDILNEQFF. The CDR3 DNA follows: TGTGCCAGCAGCGTGGATATACTCAATGAGCAGTTCTTC.